This TCR beta chain was sequenced for a study of T cell repertoires in aging, cancer and after chemotherapy. TRB rearrangements spanning V, D and J were amplified using mixed TRB-A/B primers. Via MiXCR, TCRdb re-called the multiplex PCR reads, giving one row per CDR3 protein. The profile shows 7,500 to 8,500 distinct CDR3 sequences, 25% to 40% of them singletons. Amplification of TCR beta used genomic DNA extracted from peripheral blood. In germline, CDR1 is MNHEY, CDR2 SVGAGI. The V segment lost 5 bases and the J segment 3 bases; nucleotides outside the gene matches: 5. The CDR3 has 14 amino acids. This clonotype has just a few counts.

The chain employs TRBV6-5 and TRBJ1-2; 8 bases match TRBD1. The material sequenced was blood. This TCR was recovered from a human donor in good health. CDR3 loop: CASSNPGQDYGYTF. The CDR3 bases are TGTGCCAGCAGTAACCCGGGACAGGACTATGGCTACACCTTC.